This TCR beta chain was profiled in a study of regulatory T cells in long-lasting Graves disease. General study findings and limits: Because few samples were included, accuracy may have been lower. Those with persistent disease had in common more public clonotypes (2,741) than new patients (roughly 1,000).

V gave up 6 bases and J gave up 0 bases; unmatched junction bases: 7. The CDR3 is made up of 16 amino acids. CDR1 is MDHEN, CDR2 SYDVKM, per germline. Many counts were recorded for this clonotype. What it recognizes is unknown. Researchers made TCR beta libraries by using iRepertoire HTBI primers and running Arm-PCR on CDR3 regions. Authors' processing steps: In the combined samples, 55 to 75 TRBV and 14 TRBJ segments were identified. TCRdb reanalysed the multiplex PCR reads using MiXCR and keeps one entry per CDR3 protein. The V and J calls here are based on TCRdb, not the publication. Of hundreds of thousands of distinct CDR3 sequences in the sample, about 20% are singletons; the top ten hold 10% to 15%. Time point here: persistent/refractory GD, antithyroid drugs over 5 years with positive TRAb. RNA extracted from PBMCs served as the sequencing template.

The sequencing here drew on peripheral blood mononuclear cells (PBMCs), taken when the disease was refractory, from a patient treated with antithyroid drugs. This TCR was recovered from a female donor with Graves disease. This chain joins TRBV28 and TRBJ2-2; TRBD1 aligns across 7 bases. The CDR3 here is CASSPLGTANTGELFF. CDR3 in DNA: TGTGCCAGCAGCCCCCTGGGGACAGCGAACACCGGGGAGCTGTTTTTT. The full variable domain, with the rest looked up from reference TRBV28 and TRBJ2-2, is DVKVTQSSRYLVKRTGEKVFLECVQDMDHENMFWYRQDPGLGLRLIYFSYDVKMKEKGDIPEGYSVSREKKERFSLILESASTNQTSMYLCASSPLGTANTGELFFGEGSRLTVL.